This T cell receptor beta chain was obtained from a study of T cell responses to AZD1222 COVID-19 vaccine. Regarding the study as a whole: The donor cohort was predominantly white British with a female majority, and clonal diversity may have been underestimated. A reported finding is that nearly half of spike-specific TCRs target unmutated variant regions.

Sequencing used immunoSEQ multiplex PCR; TCRdb keeps in-frame clones, though not all of them. This table holds approximately 130,000 clones, 93% found once. With 3 bases removed from V and 1 base from J, the gap between germline ends came to 10 bases. CDR3 length: 14 residues. CDR1 and CDR2 from the germline V gene are SGDLS and YYNGEE. As to this clone: The antigen is unknown.

This TCR came from an adult in good health. The gene calls are TRBV9 and TRBJ1-1; possibly TRBD1 for D (5 bases). The source was peripheral blood, collected on day 0 of AZD1222 vaccination. CDR3 nucleotides: TGTGCCAGCAGCGGCGACAGCCAGAACACTGAAGCTTTCTTT. This translates into CASSGDSQNTEAFF.